This T cell receptor (beta chain) was obtained from a study of blood T cell repertoires in COVID-19. Study as a whole: Sites across the United States, Italy and Spain contributed samples from acute and convalescent COVID-19. PBMCs, B-cell-depleted T cells, or T cells were the source of the cDNA or gDNA that made up the material.

Per the authors' pipeline: Nucleated cell counts were estimated from reference gene primer amplification. Sequenced by immunoSEQ multiplex PCR; TCRdb stores in-frame clones only, minus some. V, J and clone size are taken as reported in that table, and D and trimming were inferred from the DNA itself. The profile shows 200,000 to 250,000 clones, around 81% of them singletons. The length of the CDR3 is 16 residues. V dropped 0 bases and J dropped 4 bases, with 12 bases sitting between them. CDR1 and CDR2 (germline): SGHAT, FQNNGV. The sequenced sample consisted of peripheral blood. The gene calls are TRBV11-2 and TRBJ1-4, with no clear D. This clonotype was sampled from a woman aged 70-85 years with acute or convalescent COVID-19. The CDR3 sequence is CASSLEYGPYNEKLFF. Written as DNA, the CDR3 is TGTGCCAGCAGCTTAGAATACGGTCCCTATAATGAAAAACTGTTTTTT.